A single sample gave rise to the 21 T cell receptor beta chains below, sequenced in a study of cytomegalovirus exposure and HLA in healthy donors. Both 60 Vbeta primers and 13 Jbeta primers went into the PCR. The table came from immunoSEQ multiplex PCR; TCRdb's copy has only in-frame clones and leaves some out. Among some 160,000 clones listed, approximately 80% were seen once. Sequenced input: PBMCs. The receptors derive from a woman in her twenties or thirties in good health and CMV-seronegative.

This chain joins TRBV27 and TRBJ1-5, with a tentative D call TRBD1 (5 bases). Between the trimmed V and J ends, which lost 8 bases and 3 bases, there was a span of 14 bases. The CDR3 runs 14 residues. In germline, CDR1 is MNHEY, CDR2 SMNVEV (reference sequence). CDR3 nucleotides: TGTGCCAGCCGGGGTCGGGGGATCAATCAGCCCCAGCATTTT. This translates into CASRGRGINQPQHF.

The chain couples TRBV19 to TRBJ1-1; 9 bases match TRBD1. V was pared by 8 bases and J by 7 bases, with 5 bases of the junction left unmatched. CDR3 length: 12 residues. CDR1 and CDR2 (germline): LNHDA, SQIVND (reference sequence). Written as DNA, the CDR3 is TGTGCCAGTCGGACAGGGGTGGATGAAGCTTTCTTT. Translated, it gives CASRTGVDEAFF.

This clone was detected a few times. The J gene is TRBJ2-7, the V gene TRBV15; a weak D match, TRBD1 (6 bases). There are 17 residues in the CDR3. CDR1 is LNHNV and CDR2 is YYDKDF in the germline V gene (reference sequence). V dropped 0 bases and J dropped 5 bases, with 20 bases sitting between them. CDR3 coding DNA: TGTGCCACCAGCAGAGACCGGGTGTGGGCAGGGGCAAACGAGCAGTACTTC. Translated: CATSRDRVWAGANEQYF. Full variable domain (missing parts from reference TRBV15 and TRBJ2-7): DAMVIQNPRYQVTQFGKPVTLSCSQTLNHNVMYWYQQKSSQAPKLLFHYYDKDFNNEADTPDNFQSRRPNTSFCFLDIRSPGLGDTAMYLCATSRDRVWAGANEQYFGPGTRLTVT.

A note on this clone: A read error may account for a junction end that differs from germline. The V and J genes are TRBV7-2 and TRBJ2-7, with TRBD1 identical over 9 bases. The germline V gene has CDR1 SGHTA and CDR2 FQGNSA. CDR3 length: 12 amino acids. This chain's CDR3 is CASRDRGHEPYF. CDR3 sequence (DNA): TGTGCCAGCAGGGACAGGGGCCACGAGCCGTACTTC.

The V gene is TRBV28, the J gene TRBJ2-5; 12 bases are shared with TRBD2. Germline V gene lookup returns CDR1 MDHEN and CDR2 SYDVKM. The CDR3 length is 16 residues. The trim removed 6 bases at V and 5 bases at J, leaving 10 bases unmatched. In DNA form, the CDR3 reads TGTGCCAGCAGAACTAACGGACTAGCGGGAATGGAGACCCAGTACTTC. It encodes CASRTNGLAGMETQYF.

The CDR3 sequence: CASSLVEGSYEQYF. The CDR3 DNA is TGCGCCAGCAGCTTGGTTGAGGGTTCCTACGAGCAGTACTTC. The gene calls are TRBV5-1 and TRBJ2-5; a possible D gene is TRBD2 (5 bases). The DNA end favors TRBJ2-7, so the J call may be wrong. The CDR3 is made up of 14 amino acids. The V gene's germline CDR1 is SGHRS and CDR2 YFSETQ.

This chain uses TRBV6-5 with TRBJ1-1; no reliable D call. Germline CDR1 and CDR2: MNHEY and SVGAGI. The CDR3 is made up of 12 amino acids. The V end was cut by 2 bases, the J end by 7 bases, with 8 bases between. In DNA form, the CDR3 reads TGTGCCAGCAGTTACGGAGGTAATGAAGCTTTCTTT. Translating gives CASSYGGNEAFF.

V gene TRBV6-1 combines with J gene TRBJ1-1; tentatively, D is TRBD1 (5 bases). The CDR3 is 12 residues long. From germline, CDR1 is MNHNS and CDR2 SASEGT. Deletions cut 8 bases from V and 1 base from J, with 8 bases between. This CDR3 reads CASSRGNTEAFF. CDR3 nucleotides: TGTGCCAGCTCAAGGGGGAACACTGAAGCTTTCTTT.

The V gene is TRBV27, the J gene TRBJ1-1; D not certain. CDR1 and CDR2 from the germline V gene are MNHEY and SMNVEV (reference sequence). The CDR3 sequence is 11 residues long. The V end was cut by 7 bases, the J end by 3 bases, with 6 bases between. This CDR3 is CASIRDTEAFF. The DNA of the CDR3 is TGTGCCAGCATACGGGACACTGAAGCTTTCTTT.

This chain connects TRBV7-9 to TRBJ2-7; TRBD1 matches 7 bases. The CDR3 length is 15 residues. Germline V gives CDR1 SEHNR, CDR2 FQNEAQ (reference sequence). With V trimmed by 1 base and J by 0 bases, 3 bases remained unmatched. The CDR3 loop reads CASSLEAGGSYEQYF. CDR3 nucleotides: TGTGCCAGCAGCTTAGAGGCAGGGGGCTCCTACGAGCAGTACTTC.

The chain couples TRBV5-6 to TRBJ2-7; D uncertain. This CDR3 has 18 residues. Trimming pared 1 base from V and 3 bases from J, leaving 23 bases between. CDR1 is SGHDT and CDR2 is YYEEEE in the germline V gene. The CDR3 DNA follows: TGTGCCAGCAGCTTGCGGCTACGTGATCACCTCACGGGCTACGAGCAGTACTTC. This codes for CASSLRLRDHLTGYEQYF.

This clone was seen a single time. The chain combines TRBV4-1 with TRBJ1-4; TRBD1 is a possible D gene (5 bases). V was clipped by 3 bases and J by 5 bases, with 13 bases between them. The CDR3 spans 15 residues. Germline values: CDR1 MGHRA, CDR2 YSYEKL. CDR3 protein: CASSQIRGSNEKLFF. CDR3 DNA sequence: TGCGCCAGCAGCCAGATAAGGGGATCCAATGAAAAACTGTTTTTT.

The V call is TRBV4-1, the J call TRBJ2-2; D is undetermined. The CDR3 covers 15 residues. CDR1 MGHRA and CDR2 YSYEKL come from the germline V gene. Trimming cost V 4 bases and J 1 base, with 10 bases left between them. The CDR3 DNA follows: TGCGCCAGCAGCCCCCTTCAACAGAACACCGGGGAGCTGTTTTTT. Translated: CASSPLQQNTGELFF.

The table lists this clone with a few counts. The chain combines TRBV7-9 with TRBJ2-1, with 8 bases aligning to TRBD2. V shed 4 bases and J 1 base; nucleotides not matched to a gene: 9. This CDR3 contains 17 residues. Germline V gives CDR1 SEHNR, CDR2 FQNEAQ (reference sequence). CDR3 loop: CASSSAQRGTSYNEQFF. The CDR3 nucleotides are TGTGCCAGCAGCTCCGCCCAGCGGGGGACTTCCTACAATGAGCAGTTCTTC. Filled out from reference TRBV7-9 and TRBJ2-1, the complete variable domain reads DTGVSQNPRHKITKRGQNVTFRCDPISEHNRLYWYRQTLGQGPEFLTYFQNEAQLEKSRLLSDRFSAERPKGSFSTLEIQRTEQGDSAMYLCASSSAQRGTSYNEQFFGPGTRLTVL.

The chain couples TRBV5-1 to TRBJ2-5; 7 bases fit TRBD2. The length of the CDR3 is 15 residues. Losses at the gene ends were 0 bases for V and 3 bases for J; bases not matched to a gene: 5. Germline loops: CDR1 SGHRS, CDR2 YFSETQ. The CDR3 loop reads CASSLEGGGEETQYF. The CDR3 nucleotides read TGCGCCAGCAGCTTGGAGGGCGGGGGAGAAGAGACCCAGTACTTC.

The chain uses TRBV29-1 and TRBJ2-2, with 8 bases that match TRBD1. The germline gives CDR1 SQVTM, CDR2 ANQGSEA. This CDR3 has 15 amino acids. V was pared by 7 bases and J by 0 bases, with 7 bases of the junction left unmatched. This chain's CDR3 is CSASWGQANTGELFF. In DNA, the CDR3 is TGCAGCGCCTCGTGGGGACAGGCGAACACCGGGGAGCTGTTTTTT.

The V gene is TRBV30, the J gene TRBJ2-2; the match to TRBD1 covers 10 bases. Germline V lookup: CDR1 GTSNPN, CDR2 SVGIG (reference sequence). V lost 3 bases and J lost 6; bases outside the gene matches: 10. The CDR3 covers 16 residues. This chain's CDR3 is CAWREDRGPRAGELFF. CDR3 nucleotides: TGTGCCTGGAGAGAAGACAGGGGGCCGAGAGCCGGGGAGCTGTTTTTT.

V and J are TRBV13 and TRBJ2-7; 8 bases match TRBD2. CDR1 PRHDT and CDR2 FYEKMQ come from the germline V gene (reference sequence). V dropped 4 bases and J dropped 7; count of bases not matched to a gene: 6. This CDR3 is built from 13 residues. CDR3 sequence (DNA): TGTGCCAGCAGCTACCGGGAGGGGGTAGAGCAGTACTTC. The encoded protein is CASSYREGVEQYF.

V gene TRBV14 combines with J gene TRBJ2-2; 8 nucleotides line up with TRBD1. Trimming took 4 bases from V and 5 from J; bases not matched to a gene: 6. The length of the CDR3 is 15 residues. CDR1 is SGHDN and CDR2 is FVKESK in the germline V gene. The CDR3 nucleotides read TGTGCCAGCAGCCGATCAGGGGGCGGAACCGGGGAGCTGTTTTTT. The encoded protein is CASSRSGGGTGELFF.

This clone was seen once. The J gene is TRBJ1-5, the V gene TRBV7-8, with a possible D match to TRBD1 (6 bases). Trimming removed 5 bases at V and 3 bases at J, with 20 bases between. Germline V gives CDR1 SGHVS, CDR2 FQNEAQ. The CDR3 totals 17 residues. Written as DNA, the CDR3 is TGTGCCAGCAGCCCGACGACAGGCAAAACCGACAATCAGCCCCAGCATTTT. Its protein is CASSPTTGKTDNQPQHF.

V and J are TRBV7-9 and TRBJ1-4; 10 nucleotides line up with TRBD1. The V gene's germline CDR1 is SEHNR and CDR2 FQNEAQ (reference sequence). This CDR3 contains 19 residues. With 5 bases clipped from V and 0 bases from J, the junction kept 12 bases outside the gene matches. The CDR3 region has the DNA TGTGCCAGCAGCGTCGGGACAGGGGTGTTCGGGGCAACTAATGAAAAACTGTTTTTT. This translates into CASSVGTGVFGATNEKLFF.